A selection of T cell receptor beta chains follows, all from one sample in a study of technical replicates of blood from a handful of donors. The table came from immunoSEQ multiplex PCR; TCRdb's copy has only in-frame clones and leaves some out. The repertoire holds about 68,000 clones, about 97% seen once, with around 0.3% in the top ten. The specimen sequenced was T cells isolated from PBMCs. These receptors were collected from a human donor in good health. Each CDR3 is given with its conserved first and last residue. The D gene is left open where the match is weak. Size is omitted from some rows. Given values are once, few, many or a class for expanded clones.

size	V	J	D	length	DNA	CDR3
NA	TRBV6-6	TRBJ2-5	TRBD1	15	TGTGCCAGCAGTTACCCGACAGGGTTGAAAGAGACCCAGTACTTC	CASSYPTGLKETQYF
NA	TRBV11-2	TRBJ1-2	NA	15	TGTGCCAGCAGCTTAAATTTGCCGGGTGACGCTGGCTACACCTTC	CASSLNLPGDAGYTF
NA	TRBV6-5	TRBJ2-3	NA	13	TGTGCCAGCAGACCTCCAGGGACAGATACGCAGTATTTT	CASRPPGTDTQYF
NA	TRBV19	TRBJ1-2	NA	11	TGTGCCAGTATGCAGGGCTATGGCTACACCTTC	CASMQGYGYTF
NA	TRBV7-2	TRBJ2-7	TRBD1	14	TGTGCCAGCAGCTTGGGACAGACCTACTACGAGCAGTACTTC	CASSLGQTYYEQYF
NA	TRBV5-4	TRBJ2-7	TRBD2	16	TGTGCCAGCAGCCTCTCGGCCGGACTAGCGAACTACGAGCAGTACTTC	CASSLSAGLANYEQYF
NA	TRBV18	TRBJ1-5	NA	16	TGTGCCAGCTCAGAGAACTCAGGGATCCCGAATCAGCCCCAGCATTTT	CASSENSGIPNQPQHF
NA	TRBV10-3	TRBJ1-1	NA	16	TGTGCCATCAGTGAGTCGAGGGTTTCTATGAACACTGAAGCTTTCTTT	CAISESRVSMNTEAFF
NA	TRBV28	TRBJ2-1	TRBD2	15	TGTGCCTCAAAGGGGGTAGCGGGATACTACAATGAGCAGTTCTTC	CASKGVAGYYNEQFF
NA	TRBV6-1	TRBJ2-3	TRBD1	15	TGTGCCAGTTCGTGGACAGGGGGGGGGACAGATACGCAGTATTTT	CASSWTGGGTDTQYF
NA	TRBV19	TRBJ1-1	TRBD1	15	TGTGCCAGTAGCCGTGATACAGGGGCCGGAACTGAAGCTTTCTTT	CASSRDTGAGTEAFF
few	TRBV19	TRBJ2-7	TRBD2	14	TGTGCCAGTAGTATTACTAGCGGGGTTTACGAGCAGTACTTC	CASSITSGVYEQYF
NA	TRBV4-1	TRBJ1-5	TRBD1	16	TGCGCCAGCAGCCAAGATGGAACAGGGGGCGGTCAGCCCCAGCATTTT	CASSQDGTGGGQPQHF
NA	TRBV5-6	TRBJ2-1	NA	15	TGTGCCAGCAGCTTGGACAGGGAACTAGACAATGAGCAGTTCTTC	CASSLDRELDNEQFF
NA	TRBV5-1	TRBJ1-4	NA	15	TGCGCCAGCAGCTTGGTCCCAGGTCCCAATGAAAAACTGTTTTTT	CASSLVPGPNEKLFF
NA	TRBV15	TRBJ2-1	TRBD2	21	TGTGCCACCACCCTTCGGTCTGGGGACGGAAGGGCGGGAGGGCCACGCGTTGAGCAGTTCTTC	CATTLRSGDGRAGGPRVEQFF
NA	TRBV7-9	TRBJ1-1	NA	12	TGTGCCAGCAGCTTAGGGGCAGGGGTTAAAAACTTT	CASSLGAGVKNF
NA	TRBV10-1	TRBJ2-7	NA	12	TGCGCCAGCAGTGACGGGAACTACGAGCAGTACTTC	CASSDGNYEQYF
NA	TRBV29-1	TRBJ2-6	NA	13	TGCAGCGTTGATGCAGCTGGGGCCAACGTCCTGACTTTC	CSVDAAGANVLTF
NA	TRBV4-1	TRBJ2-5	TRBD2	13	TGCGCCAGCAGCCAGGGACTAAGGGAGACCCAGTACTTC	CASSQGLRETQYF
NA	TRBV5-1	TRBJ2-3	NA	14	TGCGCCAGCAGCTTGGGGGTTAGCGTGGATACGCAGTATTTT	CASSLGVSVDTQYF
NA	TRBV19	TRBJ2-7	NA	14	TGTGCCAGTAGTCTAACTTCTGTGAGGGACGAGCAGTACTTC	CASSLTSVRDEQYF
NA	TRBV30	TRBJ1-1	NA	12	TGTGCCTGGAGTGTAGGGGAAATTAAAGCTTTCTTT	CAWSVGEIKAFF
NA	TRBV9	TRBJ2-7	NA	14	TGTGCCAGCAGCGTAGAGGCAGGTTCCTACGAGCAGTACTTC	CASSVEAGSYEQYF
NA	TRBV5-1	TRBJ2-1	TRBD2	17	TGCGCCAGCAGCTTGGCCCCTGGGGGAGGGTCCTACAATGAGCAGTTCTTC	CASSLAPGGGSYNEQFF
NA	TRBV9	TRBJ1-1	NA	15	TGTGCCAGCAGCGCGGTAATGAGCGCAAACACTGAAGCTTTCTTT	CASSAVMSANTEAFF
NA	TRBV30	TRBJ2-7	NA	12	TGTGCCTGGAGTGTTATGGGCCACGAGCAGTACTTC	CAWSVMGHEQYF
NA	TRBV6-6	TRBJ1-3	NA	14	TGTGCCAGCAGTTACGAGGAGTCTGGAAACACCATATATTTT	CASSYEESGNTIYF
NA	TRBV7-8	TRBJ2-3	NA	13	TGTGCCAGCAGCCTCCTTAGCGGAGATACGCAGTATTTT	CASSLLSGDTQYF
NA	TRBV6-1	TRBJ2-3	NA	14	TGTGCCAGCACTTACGGCGGAACCACAGATACGCAGTATTTT	CASTYGGTTDTQYF
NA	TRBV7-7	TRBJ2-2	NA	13	TGTGCTAGCAGCTTAGATCTTCTCGGGGAGCTGTTTTTT	CASSLDLLGELFF
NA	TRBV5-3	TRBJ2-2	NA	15	TGTGCCAGAAGCTTGGGTAGCGCGAACACCGGGGAGCTGTTTTTT	CARSLGSANTGELFF
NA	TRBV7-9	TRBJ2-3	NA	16	TGTGCCAGCAGCTTAGCGGCGGCCATCTCGGTAGATACGCAGTATTTT	CASSLAAAISVDTQYF
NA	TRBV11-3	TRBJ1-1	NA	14	TGTGCCAGCAGCTTAGGGGGCGAACGAACTGAAGCTTTCTTT	CASSLGGERTEAFF
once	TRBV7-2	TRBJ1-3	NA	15	TGTGCCAGCAGCTTAGGCAGAAGCTCTGGAAACACCATATATTTT	CASSLGRSSGNTIYF
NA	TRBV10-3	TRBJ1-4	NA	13	TGTGCCTCCCACCGGGACATTAATGAAAAACTGTTTTTT	CASHRDINEKLFF
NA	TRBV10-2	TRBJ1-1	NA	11	TGCGCCAGCAGTCCTCCGGGGGAAGCTTTCTTT	CASSPPGEAFF
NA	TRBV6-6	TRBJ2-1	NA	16	TGTGCCAGCAGCCGGACTCAGGGAGGCTCCTACAATGAGCAGTTCTTC	CASSRTQGGSYNEQFF
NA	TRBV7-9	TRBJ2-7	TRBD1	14	TGTGCCAGCACCACGACAGGGATGGACTACGAGCAGTACTTC	CASTTTGMDYEQYF
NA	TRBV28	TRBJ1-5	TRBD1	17	TGTGCCAGCAGTTTGTTGAGGGGGCATGGTAACAATCAGCCCCAGCATTTT	CASSLLRGHGNNQPQHF
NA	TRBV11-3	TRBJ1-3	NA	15	TGTGCCAGCAGCTTCCGCTCTAACTCTGGAAACACCATATATTTT	CASSFRSNSGNTIYF